This T cell receptor beta chain was recovered during a study of vaccination and CD4 T cells after COVID-19. The V and J ends lost 7 bases and 5 bases, in that order; junction bases with no gene match: 7. Germline values: CDR1 LNHDA, CDR2 SQIVND (reference sequence). The CDR3 is 15 amino acids. Comment on this clonotype: What it binds is not known.

Indicated treatment: roughly 11-day PBMC culture with coronavirus spike peptide pools or control peptides (ViraFEST assay). At the Johns Hopkins FTIC core, DNA taken from cultured CD4+ T cells was sequenced by way of the Oncomine TCR Beta short-read assay. TCRdb redid the calling of the PCR reads with MiXCR, one entry per CDR3 protein. Among approximately 12,000 distinct CDR3 sequences listed, roughly a quarter were seen once. Here the sequenced sample was CD4+ T cells from blood, cultured in vitro, taken before SARS-CoV-2 vaccination. The clonotype originates from a human donor who received a COVID-19 vaccine. The chain has TRBV19 and TRBJ2-3, with 12 bases aligning to TRBD2. The CDR3, as DNA: TGTGCCAGTACAAGACTAGCGGGGGCAGGAGATACGCAGTATTTT. It yields the protein CASTRLAGAGDTQYF.